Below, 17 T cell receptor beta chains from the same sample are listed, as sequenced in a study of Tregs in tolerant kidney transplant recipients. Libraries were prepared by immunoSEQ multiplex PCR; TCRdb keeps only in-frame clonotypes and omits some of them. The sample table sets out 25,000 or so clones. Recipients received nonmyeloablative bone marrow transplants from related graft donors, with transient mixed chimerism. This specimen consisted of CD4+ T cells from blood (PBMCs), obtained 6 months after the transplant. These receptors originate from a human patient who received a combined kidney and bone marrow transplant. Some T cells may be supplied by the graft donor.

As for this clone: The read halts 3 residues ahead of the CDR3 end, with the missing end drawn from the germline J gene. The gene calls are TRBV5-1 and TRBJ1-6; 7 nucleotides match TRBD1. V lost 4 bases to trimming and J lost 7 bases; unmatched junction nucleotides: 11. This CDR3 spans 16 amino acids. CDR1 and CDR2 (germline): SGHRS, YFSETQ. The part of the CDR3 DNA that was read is TGCGCCAGCAGCCCAGCGCCGACAGGGCCAAATTCACCC. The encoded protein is CASSPAPTGPNSP. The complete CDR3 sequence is CASSPAPTGPNSPLHF.

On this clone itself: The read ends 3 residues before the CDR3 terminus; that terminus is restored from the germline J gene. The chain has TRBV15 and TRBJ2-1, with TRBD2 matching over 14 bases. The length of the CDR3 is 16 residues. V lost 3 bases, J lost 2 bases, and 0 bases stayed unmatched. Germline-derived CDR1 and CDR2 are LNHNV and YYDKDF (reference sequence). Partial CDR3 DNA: TGTGCCACCAGCAGGGGACTAGCGGGGGCCTACAATGAG. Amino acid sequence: CATSRGLAGAYNE. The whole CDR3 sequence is CATSRGLAGAYNEQFF.

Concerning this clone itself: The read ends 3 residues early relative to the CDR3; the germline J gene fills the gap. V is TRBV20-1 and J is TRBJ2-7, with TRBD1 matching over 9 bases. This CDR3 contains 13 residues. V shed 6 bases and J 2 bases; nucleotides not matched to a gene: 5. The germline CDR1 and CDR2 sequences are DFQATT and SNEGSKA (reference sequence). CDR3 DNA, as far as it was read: TGCAGTGCCGGACAGGGGTTAACCTACGAG. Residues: CSAGQGLTYE. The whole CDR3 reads CSAGQGLTYEQYF.

The sequenced part of the CDR3 DNA is TGTGCCAGCAGCCAGGTCATCGGGAACACTGAA. Its protein product is CASSQVIGNTE. The full CDR3 protein reads CASSQVIGNTEAFF. This sequence joins TRBV7-9 and TRBJ1-1; D uncertain. The DNA ends 3 residues before the CDR3 does, and the rest of the CDR3 is filled in from the germline J gene. There are 14 residues in the CDR3. Germline lookup yields CDR1 SEHNR and CDR2 FQNEAQ (reference sequence). Trimming removed 5 bases at V and 1 base at J, with 11 bases between. Supplemented by reference TRBV7-9 and TRBJ1-1, the full variable domain reads DTGVSQNPRHKITKRGQNVTFRCDPISEHNRLYWYRQTLGQGPEFLTYFQNEAQLEKSRLLSDRFSAERPKGSFSTLEIQRTEQGDSAMYLCASSQVIGNTEAFFGQGTRLTVV.

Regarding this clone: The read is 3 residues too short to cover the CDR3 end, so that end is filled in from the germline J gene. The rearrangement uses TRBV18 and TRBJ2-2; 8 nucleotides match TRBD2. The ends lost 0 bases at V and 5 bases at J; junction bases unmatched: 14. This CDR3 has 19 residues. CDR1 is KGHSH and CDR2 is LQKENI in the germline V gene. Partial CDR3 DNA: TGTGCCAGCTCACCACCAGGACTAGCTGACTCCTGGGGGACCGGGGAG. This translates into CASSPPGLADSWGTGE. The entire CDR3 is CASSPPGLADSWGTGELFF. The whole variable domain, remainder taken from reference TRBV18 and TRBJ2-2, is NAGVMQNPRHLVRRRGQEARLRCSPMKGHSHVYWYRQLPEEGLKFMVYLQKENIIDESGMPKERFSAEFPKEGPSILRIQQVVRGDSAAYFCASSPPGLADSWGTGELFFGEGSRLTVL.

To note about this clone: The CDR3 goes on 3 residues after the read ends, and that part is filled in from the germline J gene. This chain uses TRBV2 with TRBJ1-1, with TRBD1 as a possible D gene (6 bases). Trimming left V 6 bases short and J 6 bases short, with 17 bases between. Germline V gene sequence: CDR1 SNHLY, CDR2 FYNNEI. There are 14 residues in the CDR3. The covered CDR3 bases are TGTGCCAGCAGAAGACAACAGGGCATCGCTGAA. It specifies CASRRQQGIAE. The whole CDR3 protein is CASRRQQGIAEAFF. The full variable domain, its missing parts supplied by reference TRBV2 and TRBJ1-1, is EPEVTQTPSHQVTQMGQEVILRCVPISNHLYFYWYRQILGQKVEFLVSFYNNEISEKSEIFDDQFSVERPDGSNFTLKIRSTKLEDSAMYFCASRRQQGIAEAFFGQGTRLTVV.

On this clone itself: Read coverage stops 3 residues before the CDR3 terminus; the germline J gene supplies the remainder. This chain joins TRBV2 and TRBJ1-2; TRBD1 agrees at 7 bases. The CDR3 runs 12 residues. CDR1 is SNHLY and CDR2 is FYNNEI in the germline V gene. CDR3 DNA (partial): TGTGCCAGCAGTGAAACAGGGGTGGGC. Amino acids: CASSETGVG. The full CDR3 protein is CASSETGVGYTF.

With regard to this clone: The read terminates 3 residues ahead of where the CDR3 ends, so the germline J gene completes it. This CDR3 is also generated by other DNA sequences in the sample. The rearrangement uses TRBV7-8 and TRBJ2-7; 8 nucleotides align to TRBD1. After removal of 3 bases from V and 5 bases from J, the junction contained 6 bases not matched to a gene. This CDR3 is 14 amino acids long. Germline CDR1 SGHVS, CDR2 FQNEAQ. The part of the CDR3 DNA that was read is TGTGCCAGCAGCTTGGGGGCAGGGGGCCACGAG. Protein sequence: CASSLGAGGHE. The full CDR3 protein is CASSLGAGGHEQYF.

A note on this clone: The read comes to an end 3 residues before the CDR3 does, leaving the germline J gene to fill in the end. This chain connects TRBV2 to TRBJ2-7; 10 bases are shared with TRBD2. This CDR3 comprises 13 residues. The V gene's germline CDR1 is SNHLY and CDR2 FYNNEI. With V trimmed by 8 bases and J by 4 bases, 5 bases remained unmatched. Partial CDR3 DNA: TGTGCCAGCGCTAGCGGGAGTGGGTACGAG. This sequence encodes CASASGSGYE. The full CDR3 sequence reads CASASGSGYEQYF.

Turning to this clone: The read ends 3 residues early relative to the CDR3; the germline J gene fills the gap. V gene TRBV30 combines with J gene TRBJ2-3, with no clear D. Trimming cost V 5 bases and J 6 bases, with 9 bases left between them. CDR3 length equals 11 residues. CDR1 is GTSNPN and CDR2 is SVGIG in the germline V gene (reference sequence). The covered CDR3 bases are TGTGCCTGGTCTAGTGCCGATACG. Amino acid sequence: CAWSSADT. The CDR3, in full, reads CAWSSADTQYF.

This chain's CDR3 is CASSEPGQGGEQYF. The sequenced CDR3 bases are TGTGCCAGCAGTGAGCCGGGACAGGGGGGCGAG. V is TRBV6-1 and J is TRBJ2-7; TRBD1 matches 11 bases. The read falls 3 residues short of the CDR3 end, and the missing part is taken from the germline J gene. In germline, CDR1 is MNHNS, CDR2 SASEGT. V gave up 3 bases and J gave up 6 bases; unmatched junction bases: 4. The length of the CDR3 is 14 residues.

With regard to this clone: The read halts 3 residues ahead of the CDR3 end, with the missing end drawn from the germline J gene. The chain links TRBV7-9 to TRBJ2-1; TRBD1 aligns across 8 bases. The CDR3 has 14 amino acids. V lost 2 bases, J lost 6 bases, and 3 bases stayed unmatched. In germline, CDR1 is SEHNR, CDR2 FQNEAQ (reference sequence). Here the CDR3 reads CASSLPQGGNEQFF. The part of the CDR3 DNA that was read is TGTGCCAGCAGCTTACCACAGGGGGGCAATGAG.

The chain's CDR3 is CASSPGTGVSYEQYF. The covered CDR3 bases are TGTGCCAGCAGCCCCGGGACAGGGGTCTCCTACGAG. The chain couples TRBV7-2 to TRBJ2-7; TRBD1 agrees at 10 bases. Sequencing ends 3 residues short of the CDR3 end; the germline J gene provides the rest. Germline assignment: CDR1 SGHTA and CDR2 FQGNSA. The CDR3 consists of 15 residues. Trimming took 5 bases from V and 0 from J; bases not matched to a gene: 4.

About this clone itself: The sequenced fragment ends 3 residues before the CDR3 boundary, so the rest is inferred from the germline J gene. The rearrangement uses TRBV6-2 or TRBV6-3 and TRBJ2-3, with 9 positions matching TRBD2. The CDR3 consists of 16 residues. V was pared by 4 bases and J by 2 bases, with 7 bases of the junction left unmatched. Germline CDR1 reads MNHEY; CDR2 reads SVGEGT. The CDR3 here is CASSWRAGGHTDTQYF. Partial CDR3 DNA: TGTGCCAGCAGTTGGCGAGCGGGAGGCCACACAGATACG.

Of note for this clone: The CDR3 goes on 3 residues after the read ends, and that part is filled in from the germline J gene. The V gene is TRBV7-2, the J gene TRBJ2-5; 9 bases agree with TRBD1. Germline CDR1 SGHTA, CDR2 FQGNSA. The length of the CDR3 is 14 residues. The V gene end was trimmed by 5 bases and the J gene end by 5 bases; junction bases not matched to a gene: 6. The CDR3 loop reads CASSPDRGYETQYF. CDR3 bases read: TGTGCCAGCAGCCCGGACAGGGGATACGAGACC.

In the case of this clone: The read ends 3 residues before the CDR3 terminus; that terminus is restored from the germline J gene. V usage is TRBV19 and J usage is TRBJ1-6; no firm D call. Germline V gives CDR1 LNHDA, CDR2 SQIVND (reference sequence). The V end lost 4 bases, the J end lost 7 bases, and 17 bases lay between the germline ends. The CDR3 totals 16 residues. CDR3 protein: CASSTRQWAFNSPLHF. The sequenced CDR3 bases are TGTGCCAGTAGTACCCGTCAATGGGCATTCAATTCACCC.

The sequenced part of the CDR3 DNA is TGCGCCAGCAGCTTGAGGACAGGGAGCACAGATACG. It yields the protein CASSLRTGSTDT. The CDR3 in its entirety is CASSLRTGSTDTQYF. V usage is TRBV5-1 and J usage is TRBJ2-3, with 8 bases lining up with TRBD1. The read gets to within 3 residues of the CDR3 end, and the germline J gene fills in the rest. Germline-derived CDR1 and CDR2 are SGHRS and YFSETQ. The CDR3 runs 15 residues. The trim removed 1 base at V and 0 bases at J, leaving 1 base unmatched.